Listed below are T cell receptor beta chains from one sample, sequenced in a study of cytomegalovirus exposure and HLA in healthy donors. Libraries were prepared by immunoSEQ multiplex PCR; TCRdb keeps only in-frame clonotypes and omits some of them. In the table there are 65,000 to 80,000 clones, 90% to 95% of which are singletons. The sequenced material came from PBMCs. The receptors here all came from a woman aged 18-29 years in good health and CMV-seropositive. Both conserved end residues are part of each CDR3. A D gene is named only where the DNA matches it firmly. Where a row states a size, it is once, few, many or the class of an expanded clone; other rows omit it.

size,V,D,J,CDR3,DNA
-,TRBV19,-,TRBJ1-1,CASSIVQGSTEAFF,TGTGCCAGTAGTATAGTGCAGGGGTCCACTGAAGCTTTCTTT
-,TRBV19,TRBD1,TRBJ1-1,CASRGGTGVRRDTEAFF,TGTGCCAGCCGTGGGGGGACAGGGGTTCGGAGAGACACTGAAGCTTTCTTT
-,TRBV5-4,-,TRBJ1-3,CASSWDLGGNTIYF,TGTGCCAGCAGCTGGGACTTAGGAGGAAACACCATATATTTT
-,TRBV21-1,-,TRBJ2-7,CASSKSRGLSLYEQYF,TGTGCCAGCAGCAAGTCTAGGGGGCTCTCGCTCTACGAGCAGTACTTC
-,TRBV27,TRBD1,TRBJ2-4,CASSLSRGLGIQYF,TGTGCCAGCAGTTTATCCAGGGGGCTGGGCATTCAGTACTTC
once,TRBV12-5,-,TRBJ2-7,CASGLVLKRANYEQYF,TGTGCTAGTGGTTTGGTACTTAAGAGGGCCAACTACGAGCAGTACTTC
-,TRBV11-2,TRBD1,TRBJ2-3,CASSLAGQGPDTQYF,TGTGCCAGCAGCTTAGCCGGACAGGGGCCAGATACGCAGTATTTT
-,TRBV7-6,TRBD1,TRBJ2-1,CASSLMGQAKNEQFF,TGTGCCAGCAGCCTAATGGGACAGGCTAAGAATGAGCAGTTCTTC
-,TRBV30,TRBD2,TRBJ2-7,CAWSLSGRAPEQYF,TGTGCCTGGAGCCTTAGCGGGAGGGCCCCCGAGCAGTACTTC
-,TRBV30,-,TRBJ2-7,CAWNRDPYEQYF,TGTGCCTGGAACAGGGATCCCTACGAGCAGTACTTC
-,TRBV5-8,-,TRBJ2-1,CASSPNTGRPTEQFF,TGTGCCAGCAGCCCCAACACGGGGAGACCCACTGAGCAGTTCTTC
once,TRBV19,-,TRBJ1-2,CASSPLTPGHRNYGYTF,TGTGCCAGTAGTCCATTAACCCCGGGACACAGGAACTATGGCTACACCTTC
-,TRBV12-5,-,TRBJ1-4,CASGLVMAGILNEKLFF,TGTGCTAGTGGTTTGGTTATGGCGGGCATACTGAATGAAAAACTGTTTTTT
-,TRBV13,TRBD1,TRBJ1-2,CASSSGTGNYGYTF,TGTGCCAGCAGCTCCGGGACAGGAAACTATGGCTACACCTTC
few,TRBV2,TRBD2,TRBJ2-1,CASKRSGGYNEQFF,TGTGCCAGCAAAAGGAGCGGGGGCTACAATGAGCAGTTCTTC
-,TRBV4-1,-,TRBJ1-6,CASSQPSRGVNSPLHF,TGCGCCAGCAGCCAGCCTAGTCGCGGGGTCAATTCACCCCTCCACTTT
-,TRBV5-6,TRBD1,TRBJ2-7,CASSWDRGSSYEQYF,TGTGCCAGCAGCTGGGACAGGGGCTCCTCCTACGAGCAGTACTTC
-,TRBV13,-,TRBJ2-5,CASTSNLVSETQYF,TGTGCCAGCACCTCTAACCTAGTTTCAGAGACCCAGTACTTC
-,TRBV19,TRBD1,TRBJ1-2,CASSTRQGGYPYGYTF,TGTGCCAGTAGTACGAGACAGGGGGGATACCCATATGGCTACACCTTC
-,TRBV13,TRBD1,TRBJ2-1,CASSPQGARYNEQFF,TGTGCCAGCAGCCCGCAGGGGGCGCGGTACAATGAGCAGTTCTTC
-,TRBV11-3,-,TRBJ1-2,CASSLEGASTNYGYTF,TGTGCCAGCAGCTTAGAAGGGGCCTCGACTAACTATGGCTACACCTTC
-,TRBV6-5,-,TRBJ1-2,CASRRDTSYGYTF,TGTGCCAGCAGACGGGACACATCCTATGGCTACACCTTC
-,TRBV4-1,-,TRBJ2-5,CASSQELEVGGPQETQYF,TGCGCCAGCAGCCAAGAATTGGAGGTTGGGGGCCCACAAGAGACCCAGTACTTC
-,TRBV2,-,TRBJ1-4,CASSSRPRGEKLFF,TGTGCCAGCTCCTCCCGGCCCCGGGGTGAAAAACTGTTTTTT
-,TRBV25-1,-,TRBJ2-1,CASSLDMEYNEQFF,TGTGCCAGCAGCCTGGACATGGAATACAATGAGCAGTTCTTC
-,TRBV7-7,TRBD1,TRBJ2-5,CASSLGTEETQYF,TGTGCTAGCAGCTTGGGGACAGAAGAGACCCAGTACTTC
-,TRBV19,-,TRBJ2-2,CASSIWGANTGELFF,TGTGCCAGTAGTATATGGGGCGCGAACACCGGGGAGCTGTTTTTT
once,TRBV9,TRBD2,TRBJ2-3,CASSVQAGSTDTQYF,TGTGCCAGCAGCGTCCAAGCGGGATCCACAGATACGCAGTATTTT
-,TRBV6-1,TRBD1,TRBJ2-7,CASRDRGFPYEQYF,TGTGCCAGCCGGGACAGGGGTTTTCCCTACGAGCAGTACTTC
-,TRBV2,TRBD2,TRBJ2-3,CASSENAGDTDTQYF,TGTGCCAGCAGTGAAAATGCGGGAGACACAGATACGCAGTATTTT
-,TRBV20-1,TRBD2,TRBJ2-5,CSAKSGGTQYF,TGCAGTGCTAAGTCGGGGGGGACCCAGTACTTC
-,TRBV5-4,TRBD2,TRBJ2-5,CASSLEVAGVETQYF,TGTGCCAGCAGCTTGGAGGTAGCGGGGGTAGAGACCCAGTACTTC
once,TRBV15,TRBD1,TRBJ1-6,CATSEEGTALTRALHF,TGTGCCACCAGCGAAGAGGGGACAGCCTTAACTAGGGCCCTCCACTTT
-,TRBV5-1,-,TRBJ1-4,CASSFGQPNEKLFF,TGCGCCAGCAGCTTTGGACAGCCTAATGAAAAACTGTTTTTT
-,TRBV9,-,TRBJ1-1,CASSSPQGQVTEAFF,TGTGCCAGCAGCTCCCCTCAGGGGCAGGTCACTGAAGCTTTCTTT
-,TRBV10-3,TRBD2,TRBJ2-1,CAISGSIGGAFNNEQFF,TGTGCCATCAGTGGGTCGATCGGGGGGGCCTTTAACAATGAGCAGTTCTTC
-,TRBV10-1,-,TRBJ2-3,CASSEDREEFHTDTQYF,TGCGCCAGCAGTGAGGACAGGGAGGAGTTCCACACAGATACGCAGTATTTT
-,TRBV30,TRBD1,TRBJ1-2,CAWKGQGVYYGYTF,TGTGCCTGGAAAGGACAGGGGGTATACTATGGCTACACCTTC
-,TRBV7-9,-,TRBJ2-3,CASSSMTDTQYF,TGTGCCAGCAGCTCCATGACAGATACGCAGTATTTT
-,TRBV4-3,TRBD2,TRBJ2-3,CASSQGTSGGTQYF,TGCGCCAGCAGCCAAGGGACTAGCGGGGGCACGCAGTATTTT
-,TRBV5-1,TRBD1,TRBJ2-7,CASSFGTGNYEQYF,TGCGCCAGCAGCTTCGGGACAGGGAACTACGAGCAGTACTTC
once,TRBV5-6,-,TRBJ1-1,CASSLSPIIDNEAFF,TGTGCCAGCAGCTTATCTCCGATAATAGACAATGAAGCTTTCTTT
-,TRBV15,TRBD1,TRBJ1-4,CATSRGQGEGEKLFF,TGTGCCACCAGCAGAGGACAGGGAGAGGGTGAAAAACTGTTTTTT
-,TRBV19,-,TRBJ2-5,CASTPQGTGWAETQYF,TGTGCCAGTACCCCCCAAGGAACAGGGTGGGCAGAGACCCAGTACTTC
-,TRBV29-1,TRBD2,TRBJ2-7,CSVEGAGGPNEQYF,TGCAGCGTTGAAGGGGCGGGGGGGCCCAACGAGCAGTACTTC
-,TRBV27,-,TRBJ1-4,CASSLGLFNEKLFF,TGTGCCAGCAGCCTGGGCCTATTTAATGAAAAACTGTTTTTT
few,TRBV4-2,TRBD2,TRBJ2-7,CASSSSLGLAGVSGGYEQYF,TGTGCCAGCAGCTCTTCCTTGGGACTAGCGGGAGTATCGGGAGGATACGAGCAGTACTTC
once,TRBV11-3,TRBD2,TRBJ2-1,CASSLDREGLGNEQFF,TGTGCCAGCAGCTTAGATCGGGAGGGTCTGGGCAATGAGCAGTTCTTC